Sequencing of this TCR beta chain was carried out in a study of shared clonotypes between healthy human individuals. Study-wide points: Generation probabilities of non-shared clonotypes were lower (relative to those shared by all four donors).

This CDR3 spans 13 amino acids. V was cut by 5 bases and J by 6 bases, with 13 bases left in between. Germline V gene data show CDR1 as SGHTA and CDR2 as FQGTGA. Data came from immunoSEQ multiplex PCR; TCRdb stores just in-frame clones and leaves some out. The sample records 640,000 or so clones, more than 70% being singletons. Comment on this clone: Its antigen is unknown.

The sequence derives from a woman aged 25 to 39 in good health. Source material: memory CD4+ T cells sorted from blood. Subset here: CD45RA-negative fraction. The chain combines TRBV7-3 with TRBJ1-1, with a possible D match to TRBD1 (5 bases). CDR3 loop: CASSQTWGAEAFF. The CDR3 DNA follows: TGTGCCAGCAGCCAGACTTGGGGCGCTGAAGCTTTCTTT.